The subject of this entry is one T cell receptor beta chain. The antigen remains undetermined. This specimen comes from a study of cytomegalovirus exposure and HLA in healthy donors. Study-wide results and limits: About 87% or about 30% of the time was how often most TCR beta V segments were productive, according to an earlier analysis.

The PCR contained 60 Vbeta and 13 Jbeta primers. Generated by immunoSEQ multiplex PCR, the TCRdb table keeps only in-frame clones and is missing some. The table records about 180,000 clones, 77% of them present only once. The germline V and J ends were trimmed by 5 bases and 7 bases, with 17 bases remaining between them. This CDR3 region has 15 residues. Germline V gives CDR1 LNHDA, CDR2 SQIVND (reference sequence). Nominally healthy donors were sampled, though unrecorded immune exposures were likely. This clonotype originated in a man between 18 and 35 years old in good health and CMV-seronegative. The sequenced sample was PBMCs. This chain uses TRBV19 with TRBJ1-4; TRBD1 might be the D (5 bases). The CDR3 coding sequence is TGTGCCAGTAGTTTCCCGGACATCCTAAGTGAAAAACTGTTTTTT. This codes for CASSFPDILSEKLFF.